This entry lists 28 T cell receptor beta chains sequenced from one sample in a study of blood T cell repertoires in COVID-19. Data came from immunoSEQ multiplex PCR; TCRdb stores just in-frame clones and leaves some out. The sample lists a few hundred thousand clones, roughly 83% occurring once. Sequenced sample: peripheral blood. The receptors were sampled from a man between 60 and 75 years old who had recovered from COVID-19.

CDR3 sequence: CAISERGLNYGYTF. CDR3 bases: TGTGCCATCAGTGAACGAGGTCTGAACTATGGCTACACCTTC. This chain uses TRBV10-3 with TRBJ1-2; D is unresolved. The CDR3 runs 14 residues. V dropped 3 bases and J dropped 2 bases, with 10 bases sitting between them. Germline values: CDR1 ENHRY, CDR2 SYGVKD.

The chain is built from TRBV19 and TRBJ2-1; 9 bases match TRBD1. The trim removed 5 bases at V and 7 bases at J, leaving 9 bases unmatched. This CDR3 spans 15 amino acids. Germline CDR1 reads LNHDA; CDR2 reads SQIVND (reference sequence). CDR3 DNA sequence: TGTGCCAGTAGTGTAGGGACAGGGAAGGGGAATGAGCAGTTCTTC. This gives the protein CASSVGTGKGNEQFF.

On this clone: Other nucleotide sequences from this sample produce the same CDR3. The V gene is TRBV29-1, the J gene TRBJ1-2, with a tentative D call TRBD1 (5 bases). V gave up 3 bases and J gave up 4 bases, with 9 bases separating them. This CDR3 has 12 residues. Germline lookup yields CDR1 SQVTM and CDR2 ANQGSEA. The CDR3 DNA is TGCAGCGTTGAGCGGGGGAGCTATGGCTACACCTTC. This encodes CSVERGSYGYTF. Full variable domain (missing parts from reference TRBV29-1 and TRBJ1-2): SAVISQKPSRDICQRGTSLTIQCQVDSQVTMMFWYRQQPGQSLTLIATANQGSEATYESGFVIDKFPISRPNLTFSTLTVSNMSPEDSSIYLCSVERGSYGYTFGSGTRLTVV.

The rearrangement joins TRBV3-1 (or the pseudogene TRBV3-2) to TRBJ2-3, with a possible D match to TRBD2 (6 bases). Germline CDR1 and CDR2: LGHDT and YNNKEL (reference sequence). Trimming took off 0 bases at V and 3 bases at J, with 13 bases between the two ends. CDR3 length equals 16 residues. The CDR3 loop reads CASSQELAFRTDTQYF. The CDR3 nucleotides are TGTGCCAGCAGCCAAGAACTAGCTTTTCGGACAGATACGCAGTATTTT.

This chain links TRBV24-1 with TRBJ2-2; TRBD1 agrees at 8 bases. V dropped 8 bases and J dropped 0; count of bases not matched to a gene: 7. Germline CDR1 KGHDR, CDR2 SFDVKD. The CDR3 is 16 residues long. The DNA of the CDR3 is TGTGCCACCATGGGGACAGGACCTGCGAACACCGGGGAGCTGTTTTTT. Its translation: CATMGTGPANTGELFF.

Points on this clone: Additional DNA sequences in this sample encode the identical CDR3. The gene calls are TRBV2 and TRBJ1-2; 7 bases align to TRBD1. After removal of 6 bases from V and 5 bases from J, the junction contained 6 bases not matched to a gene. In germline, CDR1 is SNHLY, CDR2 FYNNEI. This CDR3 is 13 amino acids long. As DNA, the CDR3 is TGTGCCAGCAGGGGGACAGACCCATATGGCTACACCTTC. Residues: CASRGTDPYGYTF.

This rearrangement joins TRBV5-1 to TRBJ2-5, with TRBD2 matching over 9 bases. J was trimmed by 6 bases and V by 4 bases; bases with no gene match: 13. The CDR3 has 16 amino acids. Per the germline V gene, CDR1 is SGHRS and CDR2 is YFSETQ. The CDR3 DNA is TGCGCCAGCAGCCTTACGGCCTCCGGGACTAGCAAGACCCAGTACTTC. This sequence encodes CASSLTASGTSKTQYF.

This clone was recorded only once. The chain employs TRBV2 and TRBJ2-5; TRBD1 agrees at 7 bases. The V segment lost 3 bases and the J segment 1 base; nucleotides outside the gene matches: 2. CDR1 is SNHLY, CDR2 FYNNEI, per germline. There are 14 residues in the CDR3. The CDR3: CASSEGTAQETQYF. DNA for the CDR3: TGTGCCAGCAGTGAGGGGACAGCCCAAGAGACCCAGTACTTC.

V and J are TRBV12-5 and TRBJ2-5, with 7 bases matching TRBD1. The CDR3 has 17 residues. V shed 2 bases and J 3 bases; nucleotides not matched to a gene: 12. CDR1 and CDR2 (germline): LGHNT, FRNRAP. In nucleotides, the CDR3 is TGTGCTAGTGGTTTGACCCAAGGGACAGTCTATAAAGAGACCCAGTACTTC. Translation gives CASGLTQGTVYKETQYF.

The V gene is TRBV10-3, the J gene TRBJ2-2; 8 nucleotides align to TRBD1. V shed 6 bases and J 0 bases; nucleotides not matched to a gene: 3. The germline CDR1 and CDR2 sequences are ENHRY and SYGVKD. This CDR3 has 15 residues. The CDR3 nucleotides are TGTGCCATCAGGACAGGGGCCGCGAACACCGGGGAGCTGTTTTTT. Translating it yields CAIRTGAANTGELFF.

This clone has only a few counts. The chain uses TRBV19 and TRBJ2-7, with 8 nucleotides matching TRBD1. The germline V gene has CDR1 LNHDA and CDR2 SQIVND (reference sequence). The V gene end was trimmed by 8 bases and the J gene end by 0 bases; junction bases not matched to a gene: 15. The CDR3 is made up of 17 amino acids. CDR3 sequence: CASGDQVGQGASYEQYF. CDR3 DNA: TGTGCCAGTGGGGACCAAGTGGGGCAGGGGGCCTCCTACGAGCAGTACTTC.

The chain has TRBV5-1 and TRBJ1-4; D perhaps matches TRBD1 (5 bases). Germline loops: CDR1 SGHRS, CDR2 YFSETQ. The V and J ends lost 4 bases and 0 bases respectively, with 10 bases between them. This CDR3 has 15 amino acids. In nucleotides, the CDR3 is TGCGCCAGCAGCGGCGACAGTGCAACTAATGAAAAACTGTTTTTT. As protein: CASSGDSATNEKLFF.

This rearrangement joins TRBV28 to TRBJ2-7; 11 positions match TRBD1. This CDR3 spans 16 amino acids. V trimming: 7 bases; J trimming: 9 bases; junction bases outside the gene matches: 17. CDR1 is MDHEN and CDR2 is SYDVKM in the germline V gene. The CDR3, as DNA: TGTGCCAGCACTGAACCCGGGACAGGGGGTTTTTCGGGGCAGTACTTC. Translation: CASTEPGTGGFSGQYF.

The chain links TRBV4-1 to TRBJ1-4; D ambiguous. CDR1 is MGHRA, CDR2 YSYEKL, per germline. The CDR3 loop spans 15 amino acids. The germline V and J ends were trimmed by 1 base and 0 bases, with 6 bases remaining between them. CDR3 nucleotides: TGCGCCAGCAGCCAAGGGAGGGCAACTAATGAAAAACTGTTTTTT. Translating gives CASSQGRATNEKLFF.

The chain is built from TRBV9 and TRBJ2-3; 7 nucleotides align to TRBD2. Germline V lookup: CDR1 SGDLS, CDR2 YYNGEE. The CDR3 totals 16 residues. The V gene end was trimmed by 0 bases and the J gene end by 2 bases; junction bases not matched to a gene: 6. The CDR3: CASSVGQRGHTDTQYF. The CDR3 DNA follows: TGTGCCAGCAGCGTAGGGCAGCGGGGTCACACAGATACGCAGTATTTT.

The chain couples TRBV9 to TRBJ2-1; TRBD2 aligns across 14 bases. The germline V gene has CDR1 SGDLS and CDR2 YYNGEE. CDR3 length: 18 residues. J gave up 4 bases and V 4 bases, and 10 bases lay outside the gene matches. The CDR3 here is CASSHPTSGGGTYNEQFF. The CDR3 nucleotides are TGTGCCAGCAGCCACCCGACTAGCGGGGGGGGAACTTACAATGAGCAGTTCTTC.

In its sample, this clone was seen a few times. The chain is built from TRBV19 and TRBJ1-5, with a possible D match to TRBD1 (6 bases). The CDR3 totals 14 residues. V lost 5 bases and J lost 1, with 9 bases in between. Looked up from germline, CDR1 is LNHDA and CDR2 is SQIVND (reference sequence). The CDR3 nucleotides read TGTGCCAGTAGTGCTCAGGGGAGCAATCAGCCCCAGCATTTT. Protein: CASSAQGSNQPQHF.

This clone came up a few times. The CDR3 reads CASSLQVNNQETQYF. As DNA, the CDR3 is TGTGCCAGCTCACTGCAGGTGAATAACCAAGAGACCCAGTACTTC. The rearrangement uses TRBV18 and TRBJ2-5; D unresolved. Trimming pared 4 bases from V and 0 bases from J, leaving 12 bases between. Germline CDR1 and CDR2: KGHSH and LQKENI. CDR3 length equals 15 residues.

The rearrangement joins TRBV6-5 to TRBJ1-4; D perhaps matches TRBD1 (6 bases). Germline V gives CDR1 MNHEY, CDR2 SVGAGI. Trimming stripped 6 bases from V and 7 bases from J, with 18 bases between. The CDR3 covers 15 residues. The CDR3: CASSSGQLGGEKLFF. In nucleotides, the CDR3 is TGTGCCAGCAGCAGTGGACAGCTTGGCGGTGAAAAACTGTTTTTT.

J is TRBJ1-1 and V is TRBV5-1, with 7 bases lining up with TRBD1. V trimming: 0 bases; J trimming: 0 bases; junction bases outside the gene matches: 5. Germline V gene data show CDR1 as SGHRS and CDR2 as YFSETQ. The CDR3 runs to 16 residues. This CDR3 is CASSLGATGLNTEAFF. Here the CDR3 DNA reads TGCGCCAGCAGCTTGGGGGCGACAGGGCTGAACACTGAAGCTTTCTTT.

The CDR3 DNA sequence: TGTGCCTGGCGGCTTAGGGGAGGTGGGGATACGCAGTATTTT. This gives the protein CAWRLRGGGDTQYF. This rearrangement joins TRBV30 to TRBJ2-3, with D maybe TRBD2 (6 bases). V was cut by 5 bases and J by 6 bases, with 18 bases left in between. Per the germline V gene, CDR1 is GTSNPN and CDR2 is SVGIG (reference sequence). The CDR3 spans 14 residues.

The table lists this clone with a count of one. The V gene is TRBV6-4, the J gene TRBJ2-7, with TRBD1 as a possible D gene (6 bases). From germline, CDR1 is MRHNA and CDR2 SNTAGT. This CDR3 has 13 residues. The germline V and J ends were trimmed by 5 bases and 7 bases, with 15 bases remaining between them. In DNA, the CDR3 is TGTGCCAGCAGTACCTACAGGGTGGGTGAGCAGTACTTC. Protein sequence: CASSTYRVGEQYF.

This clone occurred once. This chain uses TRBV5-8 with TRBJ2-1; TRBD1 is a possible D gene (6 bases). The CDR3 contains 13 residues. CDR1 and CDR2 from the germline V gene are SGHTS and YDEGEE. Trimming took off 2 bases at V and 6 bases at J, with 9 bases between the two ends. The CDR3 DNA reads TGTGCCAGCAGCTTACGGACAGTCAATGAGCAGTTCTTC. This encodes CASSLRTVNEQFF.

This chain connects TRBV5-4 to TRBJ2-7; 10 nucleotides align to TRBD1. CDR3 size: 15 residues. J gave up 6 bases and V 0 bases, and 6 bases lay outside the gene matches. Germline CDR1 reads SGHNT; CDR2 reads YYREEE (reference sequence). In DNA form, the CDR3 reads TGTGCCAGCAGCTTGGGGCGGGACAGGGGCGGCGAGCAGTACTTC. The encoded protein is CASSLGRDRGGEQYF.

A single count supports this clone. CDR3 DNA sequence: TGTGCCAGCAGCGTAGCCGGGGGGCCGAGTGAAAAACTGTTTTTT. It translates to CASSVAGGPSEKLFF. The rearrangement joins TRBV9 to TRBJ1-4, with TRBD1 as a possible D gene (6 bases). Trimming took 0 bases from V and 7 from J, leaving 13 bases between them. The V gene's germline CDR1 is SGDLS and CDR2 YYNGEE. This CDR3 region has 15 residues.

The chain employs TRBV27 and TRBJ2-2, with D possibly TRBD1 on 5 matching bases. V lost 4 bases and J lost 5, with 14 bases in between. The CDR3 length is 15 residues. Germline CDR1 MNHEY, CDR2 SMNVEV (reference sequence). CDR3 region: CASSSNTQVTGELFF. In DNA, the CDR3 is TGTGCCAGCAGTTCGAACACACAGGTAACCGGGGAGCTGTTTTTT.

V and J are TRBV7-9 and TRBJ1-5; a possible D gene is TRBD1 (6 bases). Trimming took 1 base from V and 0 from J, leaving 10 bases between them. Germline V CDR1 and CDR2: SEHNR, FQNEAQ (reference sequence). The CDR3 extends over 16 amino acids. This chain's CDR3 is CASSLGAGASNQPQHF. CDR3 bases: TGTGCCAGCAGCTTAGGTGCAGGGGCTAGCAATCAGCCCCAGCATTTT.

The gene calls are TRBV28 and TRBJ2-5; 8 nucleotides agree with TRBD2. The CDR3 consists of 14 residues. Germline CDR1 MDHEN, CDR2 SYDVKM. The V and J ends lost 8 bases and 5 bases, in that order; junction bases with no gene match: 10. CDR3 protein: CASESGGVRETQYF. The CDR3 DNA reads as TGTGCCAGCGAGAGCGGGGGTGTCCGTGAGACCCAGTACTTC.